The 10 T cell receptor beta chains presented below share a single source sample, sequenced in a study of shared clonotypes between healthy human individuals. This table comes from immunoSEQ multiplex PCR, and its TCRdb copy is limited to in-frame clones, with some not included. In the table there are 2 million to 2.5 million clones, 90% to 95% of which are singletons. Positively selected for CCR7, the CD45RO-negative cells used as naive CD8 cells excluded terminally differentiated effector memory CD45RA+ cells. The source material was naive CD8+ T cells from PBMCs. All receptors derive from a man between 18 and 35 years old in good health. Some clones in this sample may be carry-over from other donors' samples.

This clone was seen a single time. V gene TRBV5-4 combines with J gene TRBJ2-1; 13 nucleotides align to TRBD2. Germline CDR1 and CDR2: SGHNT and YYREEE (reference sequence). V lost 4 bases, J lost 3 bases, and 7 bases stayed unmatched. This CDR3 spans 17 amino acids. The DNA for the CDR3 is TGTGCCAGCAGCGCTGGACTAGCGGGAGATAACTACAATGAGCAGTTCTTC. Translated, it gives CASSAGLAGDNYNEQFF.

The CDR3 spells CAYGRGLYEQYF. DNA for the CDR3: TGTGCCTATGGACGGGGTTTGTACGAGCAGTACTTC. This rearrangement joins TRBV30 to TRBJ2-7; tentatively, D is TRBD2 (5 bases). Trimming removed 7 bases from V and 4 bases from J, with 14 bases in between. The CDR3 has 12 residues. CDR1 and CDR2 from the germline V gene are GTSNPN and SVGIG (reference sequence).

The chain is built from TRBV29-1 and TRBJ2-7, with D uncertain. This CDR3 spans 12 amino acids. V dropped 4 bases and J dropped 4 bases, with 11 bases sitting between them. CDR1 is SQVTM, CDR2 ANQGSEA, per germline. In nucleotides, the CDR3 is TGCAGCGTTGGGACCATTCTTTACGAGCAGTACTTC. This encodes CSVGTILYEQYF.

The CDR3 protein is CASSYDRREVGADTQYF. The CDR3 nucleotides read TGCGCCAGCAGCTACGACAGGCGGGAGGTTGGCGCAGATACGCAGTATTTT. The chain couples TRBV5-1 to TRBJ2-3; 8 bases are a match to TRBD2. With 3 bases clipped from V and 4 bases from J, the junction kept 13 bases outside the gene matches. CDR3 length: 17 residues. Germline CDR1 is SGHRS and CDR2 is YFSETQ.

V gene TRBV7-6 combines with J gene TRBJ2-5; possible D gene TRBD1, 5 bases. The ends were cut back, 2 bases at V and 6 bases at J, with 16 bases in the middle. The CDR3 consists of 15 residues. Germline V lookup: CDR1 SGHVS, CDR2 FNYEAQ. CDR3 in DNA: TGTGCCAGCAGCTTAACGGACATAGGGTTGAAGACCCAGTACTTC. This encodes CASSLTDIGLKTQYF.

V usage is TRBV7-8 and J usage is TRBJ2-1; 11 positions agree with TRBD2. The germline CDR1 and CDR2 sequences are SGHVS and FQNEAQ. This CDR3 has 16 amino acids. The J segment lost 0 bases and the V segment lost 8 bases, leaving 6 bases of the junction unmatched. CDR3 DNA sequence: TGTGCCAGCTTCGAGCTAGCGGGAGGCTCCTACAATGAGCAGTTCTTC. Its translation is CASFELAGGSYNEQFF. Combining the CDR3 with reference TRBV7-8 and TRBJ2-1 gives the whole variable domain GAGVSQSPRYKVAKRGQDVALRCDPISGHVSLFWYQQALGQGPEFLTYFQNEAQLDKSGLPSDRFFAERPEGSVSTLKIQRTQQEDSAVYLCASFELAGGSYNEQFFGPGTRLTVL.

The chain has TRBV7-6 and TRBJ2-2; a weak D match, TRBD2 (6 bases). The V end was cut by 3 bases, the J end by 1 base, with 15 bases between. The CDR3 consists of 17 residues. Per the germline V gene, CDR1 is SGHVS and CDR2 is FNYEAQ. CDR3 amino acids: CASSFQWVAENTGELFF. The CDR3 region has the DNA TGTGCCAGCAGCTTCCAGTGGGTAGCGGAGAACACCGGGGAGCTGTTTTTT.

This sequence joins TRBV5-1 and TRBJ2-5, with 9 positions matching TRBD1. CDR1 is SGHRS, CDR2 YFSETQ, per germline. The CDR3 length is 17 residues. With 4 bases clipped from V and 5 bases from J, the junction kept 15 bases outside the gene matches. The CDR3 bases are TGCGCCAGCAGCCCAGGACCGGGACAGGGTATCTTGGAGACCCAGTACTTC. Protein sequence: CASSPGPGQGILETQYF. Supplemented by reference TRBV5-1 and TRBJ2-5, the full variable domain reads KAGVTQTPRYLIKTRGQQVTLSCSPISGHRSVSWYQQTPGQGLQFLFEYFSETQRNKGNFPGRFSGRQFSNSRSEMNVSTLELGDSALYLCASSPGPGQGILETQYFGPGTRLLVL.

This sequence joins TRBV27 and TRBJ2-2; D is ambiguous. CDR3 length equals 15 residues. Germline values: CDR1 MNHEY, CDR2 SMNVEV (reference sequence). The V end was cut by 4 bases, the J end by 1 base, with 10 bases between. CDR3 in DNA: TGTGCCAGCAGTTCTCCCTGGGGGAACACCGGGGAGCTGTTTTTT. It translates to CASSSPWGNTGELFF.

V usage is TRBV7-2 and J usage is TRBJ2-3; 7 nucleotides align to TRBD2. The CDR3 totals 16 residues. Trimming at V came to 1 base and at J to 2 bases, leaving 6 bases not matched to a gene. CDR1 and CDR2 from the germline V gene are SGHTA and FQGNSA. The CDR3 DNA is TGTGCCAGCAGCTTAGTTGCTAGCGGCTACACAGATACGCAGTATTTT. Translation: CASSLVASGYTDTQYF.